This passage covers 30 T cell receptor beta chains from one sample sequenced in a study of T cells in Graves' hyperthyroidism and ophthalmopathy (dated by TCRdb to between 2018 and 2021). The protocol used for the library was multiplex PCR. The sample was run on an Illumina HiSeq 2000. Amplification of TCR beta CDR3 regions was carried out from RNA transcripts. A first-round RT-PCR of the TCR CDR3 used the HTBI primer set with the Qiagen OneStep RT-PCR kit. In-frame beta chains were kept once TCRdb had trimmed the public reads at Q25 with fastp and called clones with MiXCR. Entries that share a CDR3 protein sequence are merged under the most common genes and DNA. The sample table contains about 710,000 distinct CDR3 sequences; only one count was recorded for around 15% of them. Approximately 8.4% of the sample lies in the top ten. Sequencing used blood. These receptors were collected from a man aged 18 to 30 with Graves' hyperthyroidism.

The chain links TRBV7-3 to TRBJ2-3; 14 nucleotides line up with TRBD2. Germline V gives CDR1 SGHTA, CDR2 FQGTGA. This CDR3 region has 18 residues. Trimming took 5 bases from V and 3 from J; bases not matched to a gene: 10. CDR3: CASSAPGLAGDRTDTQYF. The CDR3 bases are TGTGCCAGCAGCGCCCCGGGACTAGCGGGAGATCGGACAGATACGCAGTATTTT.

In its sample, this clonotype was seen a few times. V gene TRBV5-1 combines with J gene TRBJ2-5, with 7 bases identical to TRBD1. The length of the CDR3 is 14 residues. With V trimmed by 1 base and J by 4 bases, 4 bases remained unmatched. Germline V gene lookup returns CDR1 SGHRS and CDR2 YFSETQ. The CDR3 sequence is CASSLNHRGETQYF. The CDR3 DNA follows: TGCGCCAGCAGCTTGAATCACAGGGGAGAGACCCAGTACTTC. The complete variable domain, with remaining parts taken from reference TRBV5-1 and TRBJ2-5, reads KAGVTQTPRYLIKTRGQQVTLSCSPISGHRSVSWYQQTPGQGLQFLFEYFSETQRNKGNFPGRFSGRQFSNSRSEMNVSTLELGDSALYLCASSLNHRGETQYFGPGTRLLVL.

With respect to this clonotype: One end of the junction is discordant with germline, which a read error may explain. The chain couples TRBV7-7 to TRBJ2-5; D may correspond to TRBD1 or TRBD2 (5 bases each). This CDR3 has 15 amino acids. The V gene's germline CDR1 is SSHAT and CDR2 FNYEAQ (reference sequence). Written as DNA, the CDR3 is TGTGCTAGCAGCTTAGGGGCAGGGACCCAAGAGACCCAGTACTTC. Protein: CASSLGAGTQETQYF.

V usage is TRBV6-2 or TRBV6-3 and J usage is TRBJ2-5; 9 bases match TRBD1. Per the germline V gene, CDR1 is MNHEY and CDR2 is SVGEGT. Trimming took 0 bases from V and 3 from J; bases not matched to a gene: 8. The CDR3 covers 17 residues. The CDR3 DNA sequence: TGTGCCAGCAGTTACTCCCACGACAGGGGGGAGAAAGAGACCCAGTACTTC. Translation gives CASSYSHDRGEKETQYF.

The chain links TRBV6-2 or TRBV6-3 to TRBJ1-1; D unclear. Germline CDR1 and CDR2: MNHEY and SVGEGT. The CDR3 is made up of 13 amino acids. V lost 8 bases to trimming and J lost 4 bases, with 14 bases between them. CDR3 sequence: CASQDRLGTEAFF. In DNA, the CDR3 is TGTGCCAGCCAGGACCGCCTAGGCACTGAAGCTTTCTTT.

The chain couples TRBV27 to TRBJ2-1; 8 nucleotides agree with TRBD2. Germline-derived CDR1 and CDR2 are MNHEY and SMNVEV (reference sequence). The CDR3 is made up of 15 amino acids. The trim removed 0 bases at V and 7 bases at J, leaving 5 bases unmatched. CDR3 region: CASSLSAGAVNEQFF. CDR3 DNA: TGTGCCAGCAGTTTATCAGCGGGAGCTGTGAATGAGCAGTTCTTC.

The chain is built from TRBV29-1 and TRBJ2-7; TRBD1 or TRBD2 may be the D gene (5 bases each). V was clipped by 3 bases and J by 6 bases, with 21 bases between them. This CDR3 has 15 residues. Germline lookup yields CDR1 SQVTM and CDR2 ANQGSEA. CDR3: CSVEITGTGVIEQYF. CDR3 coding DNA: TGCAGCGTTGAGATAACCGGGACGGGTGTTATCGAGCAGTACTTC.

In its sample, this clonotype was seen many times. The rearrangement links TRBV5-1 to TRBJ2-1, with D possibly matching TRBD2 (5 bases). Deletions cut 4 bases from V and 8 bases from J, with 16 bases between. The CDR3 is 14 amino acids. Germline V gene sequence: CDR1 SGHRS, CDR2 YFSETQ. DNA for the CDR3: TGCGCCAGCAGCCCCGACCGGGTCGGGGATGAGCAGTTCTTC. This encodes CASSPDRVGDEQFF.

The chain uses TRBV19 and TRBJ1-2; weak D call: TRBD1 (6 bases). The CDR3 spans 12 residues. Trimming took 7 bases from V and 2 from J, leaving 8 bases between them. Germline CDR1 and CDR2: LNHDA and SQIVND (reference sequence). The chain's CDR3 is CASTGQNYGYTF. CDR3 bases: TGTGCCAGTACCGGACAGAACTATGGCTACACCTTC.

This clonotype came up many times. This chain connects TRBV15 to TRBJ2-2; maybe TRBD1 (6 bases). V was pared by 0 bases and J by 4 bases, with 9 bases between. CDR1 and CDR2 (germline): LNHNV, YYDKDF (reference sequence). The CDR3 consists of 15 residues. The CDR3 spells CATSREGAGTGELFF. The CDR3 DNA follows: TGTGCCACCAGCAGAGAGGGGGCCGGCACCGGGGAGCTGTTTTTT.

On this clonotype: It may be a read error: a sequence one base away is much more abundant. V gene TRBV6-2 or TRBV6-3 combines with J gene TRBJ1-5; 7 bases line up with TRBD1. Trimming at V came to 8 bases and at J to 13 bases, leaving 11 bases not matched to a gene. The CDR3 is made up of 12 amino acids. CDR1 and CDR2 (germline): MNHEY, SVGEGT. CDR3 nucleotide sequence: TGTGCCAGCGGTCGCCGGGACAGCCCGCAGCATTTT. It is translated as CASGRRDSPQHF.

A note on this clonotype: Since a much larger clone is just one base distant, this may be a read error. The gene calls are TRBV30 and TRBJ1-4; TRBD1 might be the D (5 bases). This CDR3 has 15 residues. In germline, CDR1 is GTSNPN, CDR2 SVGIG (reference sequence). The CDR3 region has the DNA TGTACCTGGAGTCGAGGGGAGGGGATGGGAGAAAAACTGTTTTTT. This gives the protein CTWSRGEGMGEKLFF.

A few counts support this clonotype. The chain couples TRBV6-8 to TRBJ2-1; 9 nucleotides match TRBD2. V dropped 0 bases and J dropped 6; count of bases not matched to a gene: 9. The CDR3 extends over 17 amino acids. Germline-derived CDR1 and CDR2 are MNHGY and SAAAGT. This CDR3 is CASSYSPSGTPRNEQFF. The DNA of the CDR3 is TGTGCCAGCAGTTACTCGCCTAGCGGGACCCCTCGCAATGAGCAGTTCTTC.

This clonotype was found many times. The chain has TRBV24-1 and TRBJ2-1; 9 bases map to TRBD2. This CDR3 comprises 16 residues. Germline CDR1 and CDR2: KGHDR and SFDVKD. The trim removed 4 bases at V and 7 bases at J, leaving 10 bases unmatched. CDR3 protein: CATSDRSGSSINEQFF. As DNA, the CDR3 is TGTGCCACCAGTGACCGTAGCGGGAGTTCGATAAATGAGCAGTTCTTC.

This clonotype was detected many times. The V gene is TRBV12-3 or TRBV12-4, the J gene TRBJ1-2, with D perhaps matching TRBD1 (6 bases). The CDR3 covers 15 residues. V was shortened by 2 bases and J by 6 bases, with 16 bases between the two germline ends. This chain's CDR3 is CASSLTPGAGDGYTF. In DNA form, the CDR3 reads TGTGCCAGCAGTTTAACCCCAGGGGCGGGGGATGGCTACACCTTC.

The chain links TRBV7-2 to TRBJ1-5; a possible D gene is TRBD1 (6 bases). Germline V lookup: CDR1 SGHTA, CDR2 FQGNSA. V lost 6 bases, J lost 6 bases, and 18 bases lay in between. The CDR3 extends over 15 amino acids. The CDR3 DNA sequence: TGTGCCAGCAGTCAGATCGCAGGGGTAGGTCAGCCCCAGCATTTT. It codes for CASSQIAGVGQPQHF.

This clonotype occurred many times. The V gene is TRBV28, the J gene TRBJ2-7; D possibly matches TRBD1 or TRBD2 (5 bases each). Trimming cost V 5 bases and J 2 bases, with 16 bases left between them. Germline CDR1 and CDR2: MDHEN and SYDVKM. This CDR3 region has 15 residues. The CDR3 reads CASSPGALGPYEQYF. DNA for the CDR3: TGTGCCAGCAGTCCCGGGGCACTGGGGCCCTACGAGCAGTACTTC.

This clonotype was detected ten times or more. The rearrangement joins TRBV12-3 or TRBV12-4 to TRBJ1-5; D perhaps matches TRBD1 (5 bases). With 7 bases removed from V and 1 base from J, the gap between germline ends came to 17 bases. The CDR3 sequence is 16 residues long. This chain's CDR3 is CASTNHRGSSNQPQHF. The CDR3 DNA follows: TGTGCCAGCACCAACCATAGGGGTTCAAGCAATCAGCCCCAGCATTTT.

This clonotype was seen many times. The rearrangement links TRBV28 to TRBJ2-3, with D possibly called TRBD1 or TRBD2 (6 bases each). V was clipped by 5 bases and J by 2 bases, with 17 bases between them. This CDR3 contains 16 residues. Germline CDR1 reads MDHEN; CDR2 reads SYDVKM. The CDR3 protein is CASSPSWGADTDTQYF. The CDR3 DNA follows: TGTGCCAGCAGTCCGAGTTGGGGGGCGGACACAGATACGCAGTATTTT.

The rearrangement uses TRBV20-1 and TRBJ2-7, with 12 nucleotides matching TRBD2. Trimming took 6 bases from V and 3 from J; bases not matched to a gene: 6. Germline V gene data show CDR1 as DFQATT and CDR2 as SNEGSKA (reference sequence). The CDR3 is 14 residues long. The CDR3 region is CSAKGLAGIYEQYF. The CDR3 bases are TGCAGTGCGAAAGGACTAGCGGGGATCTACGAGCAGTACTTC.

CDR3 DNA sequence: TGTGCCAGCAGTTTCGGGCCTCACAGGGGTTTGGCCAAAAACATTCAGTACTTC. It is translated as CASSFGPHRGLAKNIQYF. This chain uses TRBV12-3 or TRBV12-4 with TRBJ2-4; 7 nucleotides align to TRBD1. The V and J ends lost 3 bases and 1 base, in that order; junction bases with no gene match: 12. The CDR3 consists of 18 residues.

This clonotype was recorded at least ten times. This chain uses TRBV6-5 with TRBJ2-2; 10 bases are a match to TRBD2. The CDR3 length is 16 residues. Germline lookup yields CDR1 MNHEY and CDR2 SVGAGI. Trimming removed 2 bases from V and 7 bases from J; junction bases left unmatched: 7. The DNA for the CDR3 is TGTGCCAGCAGTTACGCTCTAGCGGGAGTCGGCGGGGAGCTGTTTTTT. Amino acid sequence: CASSYALAGVGGELFF.

This clonotype occurred a few times. This chain uses TRBV12-3 or TRBV12-4 with TRBJ1-2; D may be TRBD1 (6 bases). CDR3 length equals 14 residues. Trimming cost V 1 base and J 4 bases, with 10 bases left between them. CDR3 protein: CASSLDRGPYGYTF. CDR3 sequence (DNA): TGTGCCAGCAGTTTAGACCGGGGGCCCTATGGCTACACCTTC.

This clonotype was detected ten times or more. The chain has TRBV7-9 and TRBJ2-5; 7 bases align to TRBD2. Trimming removed 3 bases from V and 4 bases from J; junction bases left unmatched: 14. Germline V CDR1 and CDR2: SEHNR, FQNEAQ (reference sequence). The CDR3 runs to 17 residues. DNA for the CDR3: TGTGCCAGCAGCTTCGGGCATCTAGGGAGGGGCCGAGAGACCCAGTACTTC. As protein: CASSFGHLGRGRETQYF.

In this sample, this clonotype turned up many times. V usage is TRBV2 and J usage is TRBJ2-7; the match to TRBD1 covers 8 bases. CDR1 is SNHLY and CDR2 is FYNNEI in the germline V gene. V was clipped by 5 bases and J by 6 bases; unmatched bases: 6. This CDR3 is built from 13 residues. The CDR3 region is CASSFADRVEQYF. The CDR3 nucleotides are TGTGCCAGCAGTTTCGCGGACAGGGTCGAGCAGTACTTC.

This clonotype was recorded at least ten times. The V call is TRBV6-1, the J call TRBJ2-1, with 7 positions matching TRBD2. The trim removed 6 bases at V and 1 base at J, leaving 3 bases unmatched. The germline CDR1 and CDR2 sequences are MNHNS and SASEGT. The length of the CDR3 is 14 residues. The CDR3 DNA follows: TGTGCCAGCAGGGATAGCGGGTCCTACAATGAGCAGTTCTTC. It translates to CASRDSGSYNEQFF.

In this sample, this clonotype turned up many times. J is TRBJ2-5 and V is TRBV20-1, with a possible D match to TRBD2 (5 bases). Germline loops: CDR1 DFQATT, CDR2 SNEGSKA (reference sequence). V lost 1 base, J lost 2 bases, and 23 bases lay in between. The CDR3 length is 18 residues. This CDR3 is CSARALGQLRAFQETQYF. CDR3 coding DNA: TGCAGTGCTAGAGCTTTAGGGCAGTTGAGGGCATTTCAAGAGACCCAGTACTTC.

J is TRBJ1-5 and V is TRBV2; weak D call: TRBD1 (6 bases). Deletions cut 7 bases from V and 3 bases from J, with 13 bases between. The CDR3 extends over 14 amino acids. Germline V gene data show CDR1 as SNHLY and CDR2 as FYNNEI. The CDR3 spells CASNSRGYNQPQHF. DNA of the CDR3: TGTGCCAGCAACAGCAGGGGTTACAATCAGCCCCAGCATTTT.

Many counts were recorded for this clonotype. This sequence joins TRBV6-1 and TRBJ2-1, with TRBD2 matching over 8 bases. Germline CDR1 and CDR2: MNHNS and SASEGT. This CDR3 has 17 residues. Unmatched junction bases numbered 16, after V lost 5 bases and J lost 7 bases. The DNA of the CDR3 is TGTGCCAGCAGTCCGATGAGGGGGAGCGGGAGTCAGAATGAGCAGTTCTTC. Its protein product is CASSPMRGSGSQNEQFF.

This clonotype turned up a few times. This chain connects TRBV7-2 to TRBJ1-5; D unresolved. CDR1 and CDR2 (germline): SGHTA, FQGNSA. The CDR3 is 12 amino acids. Between the trimmed V and J ends, which lost 5 bases and 6 bases, there was a span of 8 bases. The CDR3 nucleotides are TGTGCCAGCAGCCCCGCGGGTCAGCCCCAGCATTTT. Its translation is CASSPAGQPQHF.